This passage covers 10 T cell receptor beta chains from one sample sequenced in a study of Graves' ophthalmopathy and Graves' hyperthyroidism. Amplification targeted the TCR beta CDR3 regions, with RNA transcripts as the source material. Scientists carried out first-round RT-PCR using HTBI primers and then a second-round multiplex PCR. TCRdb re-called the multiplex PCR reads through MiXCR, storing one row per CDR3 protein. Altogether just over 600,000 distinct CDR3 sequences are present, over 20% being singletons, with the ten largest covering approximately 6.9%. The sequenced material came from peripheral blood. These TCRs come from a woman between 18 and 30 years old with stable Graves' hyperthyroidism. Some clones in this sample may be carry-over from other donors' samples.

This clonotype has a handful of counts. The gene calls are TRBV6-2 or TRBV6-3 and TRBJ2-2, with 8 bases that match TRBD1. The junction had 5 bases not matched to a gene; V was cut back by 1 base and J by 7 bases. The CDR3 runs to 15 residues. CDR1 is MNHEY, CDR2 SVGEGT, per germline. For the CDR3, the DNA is TGTGCCAGCAGTTACTTCAGGGGGCCGGGCGGGGAGCTGTTTTTT. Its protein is CASSYFRGPGGELFF.

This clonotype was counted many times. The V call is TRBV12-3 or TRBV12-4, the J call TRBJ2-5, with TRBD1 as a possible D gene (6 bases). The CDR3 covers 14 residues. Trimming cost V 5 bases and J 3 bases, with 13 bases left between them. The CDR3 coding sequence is TGTGCCAGCAGTCCTTTGGGGGCAAAAGAGACCCAGTACTTC. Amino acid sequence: CASSPLGAKETQYF.

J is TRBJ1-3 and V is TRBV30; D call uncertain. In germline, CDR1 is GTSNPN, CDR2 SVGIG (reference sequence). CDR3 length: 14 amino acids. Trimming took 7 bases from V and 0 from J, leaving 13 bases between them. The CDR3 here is CALGPRNSGNTIYF. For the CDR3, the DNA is TGTGCCTTAGGCCCCAGGAACTCTGGAAACACCATATATTTT.

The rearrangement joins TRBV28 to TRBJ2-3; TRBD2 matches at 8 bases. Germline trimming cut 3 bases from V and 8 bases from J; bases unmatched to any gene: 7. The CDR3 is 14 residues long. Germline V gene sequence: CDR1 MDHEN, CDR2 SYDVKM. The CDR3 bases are TGTGCCAGCAGTTTTCGGGGGGGCATTGGTACGCAGTATTTT. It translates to CASSFRGGIGTQYF.

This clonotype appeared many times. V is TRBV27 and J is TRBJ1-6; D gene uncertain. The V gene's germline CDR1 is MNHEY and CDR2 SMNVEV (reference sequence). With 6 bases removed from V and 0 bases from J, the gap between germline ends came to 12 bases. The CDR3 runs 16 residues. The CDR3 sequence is CASSLRTGSYNSPLHF. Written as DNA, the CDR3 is TGTGCCAGCAGCTTACGGACCGGCTCCTATAATTCACCCCTCCACTTT.

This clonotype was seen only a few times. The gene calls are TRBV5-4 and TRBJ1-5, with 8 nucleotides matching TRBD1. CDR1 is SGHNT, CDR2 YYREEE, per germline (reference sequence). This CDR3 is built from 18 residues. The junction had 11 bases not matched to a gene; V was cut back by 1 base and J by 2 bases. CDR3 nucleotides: TGTGCCAGCAGCTTGTGGGGACAGGACAGGCCGGGCAATCAGCCCCAGCATTTT. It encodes CASSLWGQDRPGNQPQHF.

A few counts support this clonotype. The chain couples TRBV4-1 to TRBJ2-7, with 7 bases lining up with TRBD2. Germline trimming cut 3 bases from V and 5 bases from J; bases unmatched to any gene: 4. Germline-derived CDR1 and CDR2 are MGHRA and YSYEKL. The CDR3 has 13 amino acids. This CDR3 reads CASSHGLADEQYF. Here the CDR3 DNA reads TGCGCCAGCAGCCACGGCCTAGCGGACGAGCAGTACTTC.

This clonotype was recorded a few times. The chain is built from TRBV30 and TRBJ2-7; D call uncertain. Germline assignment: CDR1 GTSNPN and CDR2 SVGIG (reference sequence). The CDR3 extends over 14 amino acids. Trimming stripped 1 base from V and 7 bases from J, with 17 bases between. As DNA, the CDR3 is TGTGCCTGGAGTGGGCAACGAGATGCGGAGGAGCAGTACTTC. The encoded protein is CAWSGQRDAEEQYF.

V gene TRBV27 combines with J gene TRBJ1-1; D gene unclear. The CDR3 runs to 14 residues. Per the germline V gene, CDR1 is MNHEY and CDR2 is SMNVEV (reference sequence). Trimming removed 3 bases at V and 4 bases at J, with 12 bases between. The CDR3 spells CASSFRVGSTEAFF. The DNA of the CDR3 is TGTGCCAGCAGTTTTAGGGTTGGCAGCACTGAAGCTTTCTTT.

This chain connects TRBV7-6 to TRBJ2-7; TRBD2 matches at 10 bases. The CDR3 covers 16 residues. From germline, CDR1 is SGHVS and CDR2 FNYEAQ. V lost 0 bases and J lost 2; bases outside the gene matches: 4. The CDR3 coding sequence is TGTGCCAGCAGCTTAGCAAGCGGGGGGGGTACCTACGAGCAGTACTTC. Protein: CASSLASGGGTYEQYF. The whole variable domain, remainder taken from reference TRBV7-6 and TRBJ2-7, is GAGVSQSPRYKVTKRGQDVALRCDPISGHVSLYWYRQALGQGPEFLTYFNYEAQQDKSGLPNDRFSAERPEGSISTLTIQRTEQRDSAMYRCASSLASGGGTYEQYFGPGTRLTVT.